This entry is about one T cell receptor beta chain. The data were obtained in a study of T cells in localized non-small cell lung cancer. The assay was immunoSEQ multiplex PCR, and TCRdb's table has in-frame clones only and misses some. Among roughly 36,000 clones listed, 70% to 80% were seen once. This CDR3 contains 13 residues. V lost 6 bases and J lost 0, with 12 bases in between. CDR1 and CDR2 from the germline V gene are SQVTM and ANQGSEA. This sequence originates from a woman between 40 and 69 years old with stage II squamous cell lung carcinoma. This chain joins TRBV29-1 and TRBJ2-7, with a possible D match to TRBD2 (6 bases). Specimen: PBMCs, collected before any cancer treatment. Here the CDR3 DNA reads TGCAGCGTAGGGGAGGTCCTCTCCTACGAGCAGTACTTC. It yields the protein CSVGEVLSYEQYF.